Listed here are 28 T cell receptor beta chains from one sample, sequenced in a study of monozygotic twins with inflammatory bowel disease. TCRdb derives one entry per CDR3 protein from the 5' RACE reads, leaving out DNA. The sample data list 200,000 to 250,000 distinct CDR3 sequences. Material: blood. The receptors derive from a human donor with ulcerative colitis or Crohn's disease, or a healthy co-twin of an affected twin (not recorded which).

This chain uses TRBV3-1 with TRBJ1-2; TCRdb reports TRBD1, a call that lacks DNA to check it against. Looked up from germline, CDR1 is LGHDT and CDR2 is YNNKEL (reference sequence). The CDR3 runs to 15 residues. The CDR3 loop is CASSQEWDRGSGYTF.

The gene calls are TRBV29-1 and TRBJ2-3; TCRdb's assignment of TRBD1 cannot be checked, as there is no DNA. Germline CDR1 SQVTM, CDR2 ANQGSEA. The CDR3 totals 14 residues. This CDR3 is CSVARQGAGDTQYF.

The CDR3 reads CSVQRNTGELFF. The rearrangement links TRBV29-1 to TRBJ2-2. The germline CDR1 and CDR2 sequences are SQVTM and ANQGSEA. The CDR3 loop spans 12 amino acids.

The gene calls are TRBV5-1 and TRBJ1-4; TCRdb's D call, TRBD1, is unchecked because there is no DNA. Germline V lookup: CDR1 SGHRS, CDR2 YFSETQ. The CDR3 runs to 12 residues. Here the CDR3 reads CASSSQGEKLFF.

This chain joins TRBV7-8 and TRBJ2-3; the TRBD1 assignment by TCRdb is unverifiable without DNA. This CDR3 has 15 residues. Germline loops: CDR1 SGHVS, CDR2 FQNEAQ. The chain's CDR3 is CASKKDRFTTDTQYF.

The V and J genes are TRBV20-1 and TRBJ1-2; TCRdb proposes TRBD1, but this gene call is untestable without DNA. Germline V gene data show CDR1 as DFQATT and CDR2 as SNEGSKA (reference sequence). The CDR3 is 13 amino acids. The CDR3 reads CSAMGTGEEGYTF.

The chain joins TRBV3-1 to TRBJ2-7. The germline V gene encodes CDR1 LGHDT and CDR2 YNNKEL (reference sequence). This CDR3 is built from 12 residues. CDR3: CASSQAGTEQYF.

This chain joins TRBV2 and TRBJ2-3; TCRdb names TRBD2, which stays unverified in the absence of DNA. This CDR3 is 14 amino acids long. Germline assignment: CDR1 SNHLY and CDR2 FYNNEI. The CDR3: CASSGTAVTDTQYF.

This sequence joins TRBV11-2 and TRBJ2-1; absent DNA, TCRdb's TRBD2 call cannot be checked. Germline CDR1 reads SGHAT; CDR2 reads FQNNGV. The CDR3 runs to 15 residues. CDR3 sequence: CASSRLAGSYNEQFF.

The rearrangement joins TRBV7-9 to TRBJ2-5. Germline V CDR1 and CDR2: SEHNR, FQNEAQ (reference sequence). CDR3 length equals 16 residues. The CDR3 region is CASSLGDTSHQETQYF. Combining the CDR3 with reference TRBV7-9 and TRBJ2-5 gives the whole variable domain DTGVSQNPRHKITKRGQNVTFRCDPISEHNRLYWYRQTLGQGPEFLTYFQNEAQLEKSRLLSDRFSAERPKGSFSTLEIQRTEQGDSAMYLCASSLGDTSHQETQYFGPGTRLLVL.

This chain joins TRBV11-2 and TRBJ2-1; absent DNA, TCRdb's TRBD2 call cannot be checked. The CDR3 totals 18 residues. From germline, CDR1 is SGHAT and CDR2 FQNNGV. The CDR3 sequence is CASSLEGTSGIPYNEQFF.

This chain links TRBV5-1 with TRBJ1-2. The CDR3 extends over 14 amino acids. Germline CDR1 and CDR2: SGHRS and YFSETQ. The CDR3 here is CASSLAGRTYGYTF.

The CDR3 loop is CAISTDRGNTEAFF. J is TRBJ1-1 and V is TRBV10-3; TCRdb selects TRBD1, and the lack of DNA leaves this call unchecked. The CDR3 runs 14 residues. Germline V CDR1 and CDR2: ENHRY, SYGVKD.

This chain's CDR3 is CASSLIWDSGGANVLTF. This chain links TRBV5-1 with TRBJ2-6; TCRdb outputs TRBD2, but without DNA this stays unchecked. The length of the CDR3 is 17 residues. Looked up from germline, CDR1 is SGHRS and CDR2 is YFSETQ.

The chain recombines TRBV7-2 with TRBJ1-6; checking the TCRdb D call of TRBD1 is not possible without DNA. Per germline, CDR1 SGHTA and CDR2 FQGNSA. The CDR3 has 14 residues. CDR3 protein: CASSSTGYNSPLHF.

This chain connects TRBV5-5 to TRBJ1-1; TCRdb proposes TRBD1, but this gene call is untestable without DNA. The CDR3 sequence is 16 residues long. The germline V gene has CDR1 SGHKS and CDR2 YYEKEE (reference sequence). CDR3 protein: CASSLMGERVITEAFF.

The chain carries TRBV27 and TRBJ2-7; absent DNA, TCRdb's TRBD1 call cannot be checked. There are 13 residues in the CDR3. Germline V gives CDR1 MNHEY, CDR2 SMNVEV (reference sequence). CDR3 sequence reads: CASSLDRDYEQYF.

The J gene is TRBJ2-7, the V gene TRBV5-1; there is no DNA to check the TCRdb D call of TRBD2. Germline lookup yields CDR1 SGHRS and CDR2 YFSETQ. The CDR3 loop spans 15 amino acids. This CDR3 reads CASSELALEGYEQYF.

The V and J genes are TRBV6-2 or TRBV6-3 and TRBJ2-2; TCRdb lists TRBD1, though no DNA is available to test this call. This CDR3 is built from 14 residues. The germline CDR1 and CDR2 sequences are MNHEY and SVGEGT. The CDR3 region is CASSYSIGNGELFF.

The V call is TRBV6-6, the J call TRBJ2-2; TCRdb selects TRBD2, and the lack of DNA leaves this call unchecked. Germline lookup yields CDR1 MNHNY and CDR2 SVGAGI (reference sequence). The CDR3 is 13 residues long. CDR3 amino acids: CASSSGNARELFF.

The chain joins TRBV19 to TRBJ2-1; TCRdb outputs TRBD1, but without DNA this stays unchecked. The CDR3 is 14 amino acids. Germline CDR1 reads LNHDA; CDR2 reads SQIVND (reference sequence). CDR3 sequence: CASSTLDRVDEQFF.

The chain combines TRBV7-2 with TRBJ1-2. CDR1 and CDR2 from the germline V gene are SGHTA and FQGNSA. This CDR3 spans 15 amino acids. Here the CDR3 reads CASSLGPGSNYGYTF.

The chain is built from TRBV7-2 and TRBJ2-1; TCRdb indicates TRBD2, and absent DNA this call remains unverified. The germline V gene has CDR1 SGHTA and CDR2 FQGNSA. This CDR3 is built from 14 residues. The CDR3 sequence: CASSLLKGPREQFF.

The rearrangement links TRBV2 to TRBJ1-1; TCRdb designates TRBD1, a call that cannot be tested without DNA. The length of the CDR3 is 15 residues. Germline V gene data show CDR1 as SNHLY and CDR2 as FYNNEI. The chain's CDR3 is CASSLRPRGNTEAFF.

The V gene is TRBV7-2, the J gene TRBJ2-7; TCRdb lists TRBD2, though no DNA is available to test this call. CDR1 is SGHTA, CDR2 FQGNSA, per germline. This CDR3 spans 17 amino acids. CDR3 sequence: CASSLARVGSGSYEQYF.

The chain recombines TRBV12-3 or TRBV12-4 with TRBJ2-3; the D call from TCRdb, TRBD2, cannot be confirmed without DNA. This CDR3 region has 16 residues. The CDR3 sequence: CASRLLAGRVSDTQYF.

The V and J genes are TRBV5-4 and TRBJ2-1; TCRdb reports TRBD2, a call that lacks DNA to check it against. Germline CDR1 reads SGHNT; CDR2 reads YYREEE (reference sequence). The CDR3 has 16 amino acids. The CDR3 region is CASSLDPSGSYNEQFF.

The rearrangement uses TRBV6-2 or TRBV6-3 and TRBJ2-1; TCRdb selects TRBD2, and the lack of DNA leaves this call unchecked. The CDR3 is made up of 20 amino acids. Germline loops: CDR1 MNHEY, CDR2 SVGEGT. This chain's CDR3 is CASSSTTSGGSLSSYNEQFF.